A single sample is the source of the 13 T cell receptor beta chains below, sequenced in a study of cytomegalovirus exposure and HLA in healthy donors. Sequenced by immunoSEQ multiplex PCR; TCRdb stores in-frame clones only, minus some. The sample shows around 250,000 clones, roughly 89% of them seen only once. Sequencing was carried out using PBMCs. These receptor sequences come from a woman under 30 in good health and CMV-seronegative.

CDR3 sequence reads: CASSIPPQDSEEYGYTF. CDR3 DNA sequence: TGTGCCAGTAGTATCCCCCCCCAGGACAGCGAGGAGTATGGCTACACCTTC. The genes are TRBV19 and TRBJ1-2, with D tentatively TRBD1 (6 bases). The CDR3 is 17 residues long. Trimming stripped 3 bases from V and 5 bases from J, with 22 bases between. CDR1 is LNHDA and CDR2 is SQIVND in the germline V gene (reference sequence).

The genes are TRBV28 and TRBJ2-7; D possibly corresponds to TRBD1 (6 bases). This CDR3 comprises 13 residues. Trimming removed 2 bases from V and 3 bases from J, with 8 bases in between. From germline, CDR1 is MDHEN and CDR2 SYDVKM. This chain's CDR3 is CASSLGGSYEQYV. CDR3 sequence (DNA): TGTGCCAGCAGTTTAGGGGGCAGCTACGAGCAGTACGTC.

In nucleotides, the CDR3 is TGTGCCAGCAGTGAAATGATCCAAGGAGGGGTAGATACCTTC. Translation gives CASSEMIQGGVDTF. This rearrangement joins TRBV6-1 to TRBJ1-2, with D possibly matching TRBD1 (5 bases). Trimming took off 2 bases at V and 14 bases at J, with 21 bases between the two ends. Germline V gene lookup returns CDR1 MNHNS and CDR2 SASEGT. CDR3 length: 14 residues.

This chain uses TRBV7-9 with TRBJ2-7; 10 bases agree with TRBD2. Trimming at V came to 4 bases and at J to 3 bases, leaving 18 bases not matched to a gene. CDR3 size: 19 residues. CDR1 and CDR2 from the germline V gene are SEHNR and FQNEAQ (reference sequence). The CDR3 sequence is CASSSTILAGGKLYYEQYF. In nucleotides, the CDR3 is TGTGCCAGCAGCTCCACCATATTAGCGGGGGGCAAACTATACTACGAGCAGTACTTC.

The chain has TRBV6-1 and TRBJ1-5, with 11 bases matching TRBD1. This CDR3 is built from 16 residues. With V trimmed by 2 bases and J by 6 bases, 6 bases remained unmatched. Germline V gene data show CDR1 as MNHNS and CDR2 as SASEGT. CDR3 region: CASSEWDRGTGQPQHF. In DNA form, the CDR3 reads TGTGCCAGCAGTGAATGGGACAGGGGGACTGGTCAGCCCCAGCATTTT.

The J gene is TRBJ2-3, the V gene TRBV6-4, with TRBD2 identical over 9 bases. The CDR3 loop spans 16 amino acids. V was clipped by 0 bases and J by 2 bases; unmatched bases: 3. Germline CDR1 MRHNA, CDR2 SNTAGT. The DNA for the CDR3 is TGTGCCAGCAGTGACTCGGTAGCGGGGGCCACAGATACGCAGTATTTT. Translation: CASSDSVAGATDTQYF.

CDR3 DNA sequence: TGTGCCTGGACCCAGGGGGCATACAATGAGCAGTTCTTC. Its translation is CAWTQGAYNEQFF. This chain connects TRBV30 to TRBJ2-1; 8 bases align to TRBD1. Trimming removed 4 bases from V and 4 bases from J; junction bases left unmatched: 3. The CDR3 runs to 13 residues. CDR1 and CDR2 from the germline V gene are GTSNPN and SVGIG (reference sequence).

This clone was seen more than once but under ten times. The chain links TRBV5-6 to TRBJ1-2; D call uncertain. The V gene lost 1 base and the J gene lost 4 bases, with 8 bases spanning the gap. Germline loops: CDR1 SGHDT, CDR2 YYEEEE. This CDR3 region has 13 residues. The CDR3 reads CASSLQASYGYTF. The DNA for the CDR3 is TGTGCCAGCAGCTTGCAGGCCTCCTATGGCTACACCTTC.

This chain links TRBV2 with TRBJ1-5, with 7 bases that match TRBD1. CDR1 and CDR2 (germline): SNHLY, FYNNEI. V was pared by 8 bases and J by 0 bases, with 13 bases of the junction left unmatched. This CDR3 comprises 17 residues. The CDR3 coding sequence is TGTGCCAGCGGGGCTCGACAGGGATTTTATAGCAATCAGCCCCAGCATTTT. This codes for CASGARQGFYSNQPQHF.

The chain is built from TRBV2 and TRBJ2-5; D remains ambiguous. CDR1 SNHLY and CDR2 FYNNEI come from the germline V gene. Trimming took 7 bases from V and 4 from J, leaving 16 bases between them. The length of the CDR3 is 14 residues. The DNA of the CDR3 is TGTGCCAGCACCCTGGAGAGCGTGGGAGAGACCCAGTACTTC. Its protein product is CASTLESVGETQYF.

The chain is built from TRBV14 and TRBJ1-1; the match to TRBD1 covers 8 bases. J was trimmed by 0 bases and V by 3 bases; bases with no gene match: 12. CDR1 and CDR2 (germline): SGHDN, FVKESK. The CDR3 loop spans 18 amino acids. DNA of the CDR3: TGTGCCAGCAGCCAGTGGGTCTACGACAGGGGCTTGAACACTGAAGCTTTCTTT. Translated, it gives CASSQWVYDRGLNTEAFF.

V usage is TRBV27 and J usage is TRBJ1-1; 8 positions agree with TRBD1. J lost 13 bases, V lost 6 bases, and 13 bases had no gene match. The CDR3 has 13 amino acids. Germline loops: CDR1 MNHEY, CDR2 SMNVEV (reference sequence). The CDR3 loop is CASRPGTGLKHFF. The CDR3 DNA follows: TGTGCCAGCAGACCCGGGACAGGCTTGAAGCATTTCTTT.

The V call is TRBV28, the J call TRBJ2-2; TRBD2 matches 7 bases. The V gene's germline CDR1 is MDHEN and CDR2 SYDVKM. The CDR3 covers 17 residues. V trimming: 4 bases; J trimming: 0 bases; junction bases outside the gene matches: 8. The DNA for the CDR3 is TGTGCCAGCAGTTCCTCTCTAGCGGACGCGAACACCGGGGAGCTGTTTTTT. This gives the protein CASSSSLADANTGELFF.